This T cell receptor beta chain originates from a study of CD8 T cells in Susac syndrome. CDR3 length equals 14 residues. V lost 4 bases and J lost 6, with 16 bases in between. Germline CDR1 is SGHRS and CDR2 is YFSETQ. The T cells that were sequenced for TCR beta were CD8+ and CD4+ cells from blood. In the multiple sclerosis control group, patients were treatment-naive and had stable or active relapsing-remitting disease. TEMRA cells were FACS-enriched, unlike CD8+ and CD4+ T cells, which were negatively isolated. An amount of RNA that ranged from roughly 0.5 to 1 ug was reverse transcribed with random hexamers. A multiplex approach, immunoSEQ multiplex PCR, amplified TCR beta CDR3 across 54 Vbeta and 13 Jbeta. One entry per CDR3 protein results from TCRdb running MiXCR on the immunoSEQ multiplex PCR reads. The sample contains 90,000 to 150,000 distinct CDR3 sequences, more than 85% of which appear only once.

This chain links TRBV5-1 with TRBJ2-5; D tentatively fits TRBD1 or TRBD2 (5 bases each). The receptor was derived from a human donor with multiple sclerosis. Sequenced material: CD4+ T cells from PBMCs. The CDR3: CASSEARDPKTQYF. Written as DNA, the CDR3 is TGCGCCAGCAGCGAAGCCCGGGACCCTAAGACCCAGTACTTC.